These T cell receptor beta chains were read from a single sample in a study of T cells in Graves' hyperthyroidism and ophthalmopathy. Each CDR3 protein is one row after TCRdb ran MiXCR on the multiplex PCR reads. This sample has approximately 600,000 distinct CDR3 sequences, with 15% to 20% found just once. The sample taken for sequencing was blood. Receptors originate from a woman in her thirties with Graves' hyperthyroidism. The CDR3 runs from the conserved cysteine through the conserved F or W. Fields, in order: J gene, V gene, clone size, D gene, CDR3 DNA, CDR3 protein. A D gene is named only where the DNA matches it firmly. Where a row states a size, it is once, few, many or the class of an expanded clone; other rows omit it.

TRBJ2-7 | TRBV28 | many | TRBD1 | TGTGCCAGCAGTCCCCCGGGACAGGGGGCCGCCTACGAGCAGTACTTC | CASSPPGQGAAYEQYF
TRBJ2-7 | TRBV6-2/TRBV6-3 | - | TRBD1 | TGTGCCAGTGACAGGGGAGGAGGACGCTTCGAGCAGTACTTC | CASDRGGGRFEQYF
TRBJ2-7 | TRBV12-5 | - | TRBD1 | TGTGCTAGTGGTTTGGGTGCCAGGGGGTCGGGGGAGCAGTACTTC | CASGLGARGSGEQYF
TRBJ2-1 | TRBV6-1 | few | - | TGTGCCCTTGCTGGCGCGGGTTCCTACAATGAGCAGTTCTTC | CALAGAGSYNEQFF
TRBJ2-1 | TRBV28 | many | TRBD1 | TGTGCCAGCAGGGATGGGACAGGACTTATCTACAATGAGCAGTTCTTC | CASRDGTGLIYNEQFF
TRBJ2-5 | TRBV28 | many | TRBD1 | TGTGCCAGCAGTCCGCGGACAGGGTCTGACCAAGAGACCCAGTACTTC | CASSPRTGSDQETQYF
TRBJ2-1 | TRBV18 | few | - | TGTGCCAGCTCACCTCCGGGACTCACCACCAACAATGAGCAGTTCTTC | CASSPPGLTTNNEQFF
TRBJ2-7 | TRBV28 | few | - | TGTGCCAGCAGTTTAGGAGGCGTCGACTACGAGCAGTACTTC | CASSLGGVDYEQYF
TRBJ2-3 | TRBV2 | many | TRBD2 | TGTGCCAGCAGTGAAATTTCGGTACTAGCGGGGCAGTATTTT | CASSEISVLAGQYF
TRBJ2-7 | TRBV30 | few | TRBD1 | TGTGCCTGGAGTATACCCGGGACAGGAAGCCCCCGCGAGCAGTACTTC | CAWSIPGTGSPREQYF
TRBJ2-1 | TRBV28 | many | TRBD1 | TGTGCCAGCAGTTTATGGGGCTGGGGACAGGGGTCCAATGAGCAGTTCTTC | CASSLWGWGQGSNEQFF
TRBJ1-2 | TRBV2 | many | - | TGTGCCAGCACCGTGCTCGGGGGACCCCAGAACTATGGCTACACCTTC | CASTVLGGPQNYGYTF
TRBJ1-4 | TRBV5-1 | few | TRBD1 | TGCGCCAGCAGCGGCCCCGGGACAGTTAATGAAAAACTGTTTTTT | CASSGPGTVNEKLFF
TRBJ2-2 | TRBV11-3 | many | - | TGTGCCAGTGTCACACACCGACCATTTAGGAACACCGGGGAGCTGTTTTTT | CASVTHRPFRNTGELFF
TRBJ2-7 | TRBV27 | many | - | TGTGCCAGCAGTTTGTCTCAGCGGGCCCCCTACGAGCAGTACTTC | CASSLSQRAPYEQYF
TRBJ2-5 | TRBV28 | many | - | TGTGCCAGCAGTTCAATGGGGGTGTTGAGAGAGACCCAGTACTTC | CASSSMGVLRETQYF
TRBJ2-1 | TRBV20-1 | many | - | TGCAGTGCTCCTACCAGTACCATCCAACAGGGTTCCTACAATGAGCAGTTCTTC | CSAPTSTIQQGSYNEQFF
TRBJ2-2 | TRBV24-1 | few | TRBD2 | TGTGCCACCAGTGATATAGCGGGAGGGCCCGGCACCGGGGAGCTGTTTTTT | CATSDIAGGPGTGELFF